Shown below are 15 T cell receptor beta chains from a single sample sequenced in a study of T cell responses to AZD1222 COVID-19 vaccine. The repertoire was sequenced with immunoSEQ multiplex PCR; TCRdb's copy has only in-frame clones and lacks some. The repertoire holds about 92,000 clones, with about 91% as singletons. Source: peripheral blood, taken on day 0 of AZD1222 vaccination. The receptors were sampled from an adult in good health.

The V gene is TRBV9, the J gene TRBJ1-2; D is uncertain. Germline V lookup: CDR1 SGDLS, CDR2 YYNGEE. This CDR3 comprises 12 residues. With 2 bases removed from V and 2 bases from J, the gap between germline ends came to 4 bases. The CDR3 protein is CASSVPNYGYTF. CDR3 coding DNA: TGTGCCAGCAGCGTCCCCAACTATGGCTACACCTTC.

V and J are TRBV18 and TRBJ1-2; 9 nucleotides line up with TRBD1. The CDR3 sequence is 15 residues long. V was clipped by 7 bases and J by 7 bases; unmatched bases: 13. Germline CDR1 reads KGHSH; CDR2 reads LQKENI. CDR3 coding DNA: TGTGCCAGCTTATTGGACAGGGGAAAACACACTGGCTACACCTTC. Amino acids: CASLLDRGKHTGYTF.

The CDR3 DNA follows: TGTGCCAGCAGCCGCAGCCATGACGATGGCTACACCTTC. Its translation: CASSRSHDDGYTF. The rearrangement uses TRBV9 and TRBJ1-2; D not certain. Trimming left V 4 bases short and J 6 bases short, with 13 bases between. The V gene's germline CDR1 is SGDLS and CDR2 YYNGEE. The CDR3 totals 13 residues.

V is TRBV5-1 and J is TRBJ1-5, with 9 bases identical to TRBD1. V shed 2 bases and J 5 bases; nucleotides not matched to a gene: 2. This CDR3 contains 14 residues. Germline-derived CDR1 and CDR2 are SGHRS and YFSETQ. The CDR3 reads CASSFGDRDQPQHF. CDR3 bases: TGCGCCAGCAGCTTCGGGGACAGGGATCAGCCCCAGCATTTT.

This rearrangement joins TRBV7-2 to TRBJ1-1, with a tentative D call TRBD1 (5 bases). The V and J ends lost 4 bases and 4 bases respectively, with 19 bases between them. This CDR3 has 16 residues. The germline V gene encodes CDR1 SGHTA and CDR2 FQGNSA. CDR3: CASSSREGLFSTEAFF. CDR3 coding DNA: TGTGCCAGCAGCTCCAGGGAGGGATTGTTTAGCACTGAAGCTTTCTTT.

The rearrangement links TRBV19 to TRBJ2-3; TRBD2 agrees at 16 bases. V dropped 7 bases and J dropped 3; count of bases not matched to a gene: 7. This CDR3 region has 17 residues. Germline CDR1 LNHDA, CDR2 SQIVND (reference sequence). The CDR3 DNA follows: TGTGCCAGTAAGGGACTAGCGGGAGGGCCGGGTACAGATACGCAGTATTTT. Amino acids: CASKGLAGGPGTDTQYF.

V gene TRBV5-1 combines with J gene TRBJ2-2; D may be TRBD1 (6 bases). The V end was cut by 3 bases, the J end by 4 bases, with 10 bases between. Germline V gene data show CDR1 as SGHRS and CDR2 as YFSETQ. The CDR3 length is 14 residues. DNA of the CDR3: TGCGCCAGCAGCTCACAGGGTCCCACCGGGGAGCTGTTTTTT. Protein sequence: CASSSQGPTGELFF.

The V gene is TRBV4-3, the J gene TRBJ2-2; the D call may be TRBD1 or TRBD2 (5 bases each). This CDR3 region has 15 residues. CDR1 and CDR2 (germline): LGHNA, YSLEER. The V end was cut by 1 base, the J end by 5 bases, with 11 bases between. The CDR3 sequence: CASSQALGDTGELFF. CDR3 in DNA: TGCGCCAGCAGCCAAGCATTGGGGGATACCGGGGAGCTGTTTTTT.

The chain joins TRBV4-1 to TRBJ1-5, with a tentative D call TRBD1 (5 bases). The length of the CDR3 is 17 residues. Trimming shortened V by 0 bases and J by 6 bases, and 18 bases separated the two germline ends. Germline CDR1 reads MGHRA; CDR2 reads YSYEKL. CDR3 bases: TGCGCCAGCAGCCAAGATTTTCTTCGGGGGGTTTTTCAGCCCCAGCATTTT. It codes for CASSQDFLRGVFQPQHF.

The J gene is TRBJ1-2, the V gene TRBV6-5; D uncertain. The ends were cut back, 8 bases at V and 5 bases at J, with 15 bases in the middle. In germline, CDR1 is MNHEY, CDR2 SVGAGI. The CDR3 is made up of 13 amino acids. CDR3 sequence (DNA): TGTGCCAGCCACGGGCAGGCCCCTTATGGCTACACCTTC. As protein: CASHGQAPYGYTF.

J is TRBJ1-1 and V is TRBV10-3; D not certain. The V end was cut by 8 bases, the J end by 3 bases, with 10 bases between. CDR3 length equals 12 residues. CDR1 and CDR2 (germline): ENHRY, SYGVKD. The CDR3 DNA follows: TGTGCCATCTCGTCTCCATACACTGAAGCTTTCTTT. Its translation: CAISSPYTEAFF.

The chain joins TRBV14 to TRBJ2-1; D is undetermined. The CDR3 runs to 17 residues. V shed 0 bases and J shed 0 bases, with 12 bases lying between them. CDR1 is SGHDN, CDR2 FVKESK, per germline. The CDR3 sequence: CASSQDSPRSSYNEQFF. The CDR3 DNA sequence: TGTGCCAGCAGCCAAGATAGTCCGCGGTCCTCCTACAATGAGCAGTTCTTC.

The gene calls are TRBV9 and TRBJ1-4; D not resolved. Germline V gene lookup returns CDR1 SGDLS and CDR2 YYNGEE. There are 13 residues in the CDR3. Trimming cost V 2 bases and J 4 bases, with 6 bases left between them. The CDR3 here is CASSVMSNEKLFF. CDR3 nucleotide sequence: TGTGCCAGCAGCGTTATGAGTAATGAAAAACTGTTTTTT. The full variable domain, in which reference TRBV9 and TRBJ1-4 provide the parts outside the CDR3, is DSGVTQTPKHLITATGQRVTLRCSPRSGDLSVYWYQQSLDQGLQFLIQYYNGEERAKGNILERFSAQQFPDLHSELNLSSLELGDSALYFCASSVMSNEKLFFGSGTQLSVL.

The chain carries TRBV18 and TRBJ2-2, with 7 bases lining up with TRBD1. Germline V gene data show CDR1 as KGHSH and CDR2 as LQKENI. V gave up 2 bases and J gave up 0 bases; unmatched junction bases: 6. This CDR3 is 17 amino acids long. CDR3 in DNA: TGTGCCAGCTCACCAGACAGGGCGCGAGCGAACACCGGGGAGCTGTTTTTT. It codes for CASSPDRARANTGELFF.

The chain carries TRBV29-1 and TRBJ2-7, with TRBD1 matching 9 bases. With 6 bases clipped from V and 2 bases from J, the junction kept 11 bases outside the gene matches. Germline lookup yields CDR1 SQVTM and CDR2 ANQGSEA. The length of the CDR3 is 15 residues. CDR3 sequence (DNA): TGCAGCGTGTCCACCCTGGGGACAGGGACCTACGAGCAGTACTTC. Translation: CSVSTLGTGTYEQYF.